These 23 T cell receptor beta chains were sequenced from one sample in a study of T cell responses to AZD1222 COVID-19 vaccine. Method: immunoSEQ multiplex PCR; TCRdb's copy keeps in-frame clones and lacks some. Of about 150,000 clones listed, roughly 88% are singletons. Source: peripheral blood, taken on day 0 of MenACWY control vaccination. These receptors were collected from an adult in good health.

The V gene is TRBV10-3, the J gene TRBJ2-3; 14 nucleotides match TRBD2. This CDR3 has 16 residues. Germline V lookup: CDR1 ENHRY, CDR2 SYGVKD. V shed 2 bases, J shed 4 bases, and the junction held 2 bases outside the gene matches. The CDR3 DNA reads TGTGCCATCAGTGAGGGACTAGCGGGAGGATCAGATACGCAGTATTTT. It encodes CAISEGLAGGSDTQYF.

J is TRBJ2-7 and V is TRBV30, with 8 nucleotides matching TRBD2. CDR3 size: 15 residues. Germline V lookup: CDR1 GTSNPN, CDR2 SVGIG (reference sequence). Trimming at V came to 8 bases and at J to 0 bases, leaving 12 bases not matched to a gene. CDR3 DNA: TGTGCCGTTAGCGGGTCTCGGGGGGGCTCCTACGAGCAGTACTTC. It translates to CAVSGSRGGSYEQYF.

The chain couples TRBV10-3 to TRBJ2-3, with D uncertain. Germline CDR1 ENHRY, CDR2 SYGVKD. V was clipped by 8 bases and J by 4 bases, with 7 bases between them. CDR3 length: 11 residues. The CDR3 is CAIGVADTQYF. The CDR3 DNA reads TGTGCCATCGGTGTGGCAGATACGCAGTATTTT.

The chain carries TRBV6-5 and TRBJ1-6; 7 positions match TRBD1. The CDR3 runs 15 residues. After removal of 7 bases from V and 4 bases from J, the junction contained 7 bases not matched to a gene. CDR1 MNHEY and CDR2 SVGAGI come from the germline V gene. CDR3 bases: TGTGCCAGCACTAAAGGACAGGTGTATAATTCACCCCTCCACTTT. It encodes CASTKGQVYNSPLHF.

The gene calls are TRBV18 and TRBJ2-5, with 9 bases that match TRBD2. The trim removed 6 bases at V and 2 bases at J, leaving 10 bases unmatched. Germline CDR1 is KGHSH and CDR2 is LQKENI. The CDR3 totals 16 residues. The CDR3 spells CASSTQAGGRQETQYF. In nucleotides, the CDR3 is TGTGCCAGCTCGACCCAAGCGGGAGGCCGACAAGAGACCCAGTACTTC.

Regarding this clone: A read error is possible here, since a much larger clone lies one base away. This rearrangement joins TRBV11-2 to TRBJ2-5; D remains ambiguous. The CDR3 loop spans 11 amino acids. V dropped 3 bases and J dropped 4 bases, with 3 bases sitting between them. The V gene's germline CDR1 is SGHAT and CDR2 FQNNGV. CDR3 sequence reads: CASSFVETQYF. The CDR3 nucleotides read TGTGCCAGCAGCTTCGTAGAGACCCAGTACTTC.

CDR3 sequence reads: CASSPRQYGYTF. For the CDR3, the DNA is TGTGCCAGCAGCCCGCGACAGTATGGCTACACCTTC. This chain connects TRBV11-2 to TRBJ1-2; possible D gene TRBD1, 5 bases. This CDR3 is built from 12 residues. Per germline, CDR1 SGHAT and CDR2 FQNNGV. V gave up 5 bases and J gave up 5 bases, with 9 bases separating them.

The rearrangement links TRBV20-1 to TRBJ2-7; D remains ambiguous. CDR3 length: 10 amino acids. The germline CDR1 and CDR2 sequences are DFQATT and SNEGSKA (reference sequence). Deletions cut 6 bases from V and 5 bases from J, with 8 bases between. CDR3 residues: CSALFDEQYF. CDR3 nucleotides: TGCAGTGCCCTTTTTGACGAGCAGTACTTC.

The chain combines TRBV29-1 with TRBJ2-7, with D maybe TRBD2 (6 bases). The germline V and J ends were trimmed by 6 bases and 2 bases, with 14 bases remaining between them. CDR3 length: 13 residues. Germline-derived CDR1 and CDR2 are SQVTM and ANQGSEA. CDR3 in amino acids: CSVLDGSTYEQYF. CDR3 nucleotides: TGCAGCGTCCTAGACGGGAGCACCTACGAGCAGTACTTC.

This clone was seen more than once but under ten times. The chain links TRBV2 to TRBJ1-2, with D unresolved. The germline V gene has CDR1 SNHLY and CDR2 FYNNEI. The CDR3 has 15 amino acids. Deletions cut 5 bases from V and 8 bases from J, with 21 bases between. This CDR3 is CASSNPRQPTGGYTF. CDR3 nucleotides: TGTGCCAGCAGTAACCCAAGGCAACCCACGGGGGGCTACACCTTC.

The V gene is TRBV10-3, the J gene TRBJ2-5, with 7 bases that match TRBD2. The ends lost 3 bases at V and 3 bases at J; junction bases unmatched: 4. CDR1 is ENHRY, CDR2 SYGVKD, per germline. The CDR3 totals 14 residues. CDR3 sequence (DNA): TGTGCCATCAGTGATCTCGGGGGGAAAGAGACCCAGTACTTC. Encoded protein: CAISDLGGKETQYF.

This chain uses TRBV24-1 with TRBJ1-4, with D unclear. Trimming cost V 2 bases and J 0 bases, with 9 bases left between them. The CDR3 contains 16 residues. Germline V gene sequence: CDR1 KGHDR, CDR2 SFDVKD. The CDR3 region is CATSDSSIATNEKLFF. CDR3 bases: TGTGCCACCAGTGATTCATCGATTGCAACTAATGAAAAACTGTTTTTT.

CDR3 loop: CASSRAVRASTNEKLFF. The CDR3 nucleotides are TGTGCCAGCAGCAGAGCAGTGAGGGCGAGCACTAATGAAAAACTGTTTTTT. J is TRBJ1-4 and V is TRBV21-1. TRBV21-1 counts as a pseudogene. The CDR3 consists of 17 residues.

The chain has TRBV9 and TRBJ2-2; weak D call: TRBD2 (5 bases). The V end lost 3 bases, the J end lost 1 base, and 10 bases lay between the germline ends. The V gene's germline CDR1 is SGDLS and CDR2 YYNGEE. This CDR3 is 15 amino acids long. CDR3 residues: CASSEISGNTGELFF. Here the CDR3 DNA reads TGTGCCAGCAGCGAAATCAGCGGGAACACCGGGGAGCTGTTTTTT.

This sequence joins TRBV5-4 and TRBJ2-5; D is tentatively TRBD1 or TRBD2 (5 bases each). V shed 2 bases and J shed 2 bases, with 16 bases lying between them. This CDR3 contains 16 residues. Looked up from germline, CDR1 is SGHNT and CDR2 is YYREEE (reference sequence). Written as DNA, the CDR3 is TGTGCCAGCAGCTTTCCCCGGGACGGTGGACAAGAGACCCAGTACTTC. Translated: CASSFPRDGGQETQYF.

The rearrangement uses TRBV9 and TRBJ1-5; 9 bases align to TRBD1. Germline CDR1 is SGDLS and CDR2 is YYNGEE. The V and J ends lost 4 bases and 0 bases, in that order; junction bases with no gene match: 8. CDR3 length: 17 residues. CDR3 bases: TGTGCCAGCAGCCCCGGGACAGGGACCGATAGCAATCAGCCCCAGCATTTT. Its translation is CASSPGTGTDSNQPQHF. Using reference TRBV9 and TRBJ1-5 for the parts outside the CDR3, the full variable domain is DSGVTQTPKHLITATGQRVTLRCSPRSGDLSVYWYQQSLDQGLQFLIQYYNGEERAKGNILERFSAQQFPDLHSELNLSSLELGDSALYFCASSPGTGTDSNQPQHFGDGTRLSIL.

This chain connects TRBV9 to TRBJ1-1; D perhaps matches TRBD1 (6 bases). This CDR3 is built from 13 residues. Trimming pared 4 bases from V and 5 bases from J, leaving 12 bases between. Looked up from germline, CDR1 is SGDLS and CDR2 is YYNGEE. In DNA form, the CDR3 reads TGTGCCAGCAGCTTGGGAGGGGGGACTGAAGCTTTCTTT. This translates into CASSLGGGTEAFF.

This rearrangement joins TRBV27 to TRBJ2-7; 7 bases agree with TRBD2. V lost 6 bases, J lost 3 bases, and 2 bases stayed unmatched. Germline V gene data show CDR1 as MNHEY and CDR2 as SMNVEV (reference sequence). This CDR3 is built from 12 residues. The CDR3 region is CASSPGGYEQYF. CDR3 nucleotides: TGTGCCAGCAGCCCGGGGGGCTACGAGCAGTACTTC.

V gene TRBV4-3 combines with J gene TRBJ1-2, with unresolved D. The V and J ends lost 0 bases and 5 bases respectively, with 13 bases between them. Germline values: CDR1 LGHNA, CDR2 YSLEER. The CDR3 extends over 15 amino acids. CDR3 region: CASSQDQTAAYGYTF. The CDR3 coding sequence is TGCGCCAGCAGCCAAGATCAGACGGCAGCATATGGCTACACCTTC.

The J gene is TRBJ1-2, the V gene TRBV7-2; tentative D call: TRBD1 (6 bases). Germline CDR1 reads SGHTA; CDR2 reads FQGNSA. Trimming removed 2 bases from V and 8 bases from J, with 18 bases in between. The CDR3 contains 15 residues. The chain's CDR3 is CASSLRTAGVEGYTF. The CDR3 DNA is TGTGCCAGCAGCTTACGGACAGCGGGTGTAGAGGGCTACACCTTC.

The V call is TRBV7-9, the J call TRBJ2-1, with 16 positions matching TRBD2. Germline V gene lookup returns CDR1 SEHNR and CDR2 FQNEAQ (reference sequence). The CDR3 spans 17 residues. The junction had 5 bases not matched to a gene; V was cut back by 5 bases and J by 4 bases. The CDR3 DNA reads TGTGCCAGCAGCCCGGGACTAGCGGGGGGGTTATACAATGAGCAGTTCTTC. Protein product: CASSPGLAGGLYNEQFF.

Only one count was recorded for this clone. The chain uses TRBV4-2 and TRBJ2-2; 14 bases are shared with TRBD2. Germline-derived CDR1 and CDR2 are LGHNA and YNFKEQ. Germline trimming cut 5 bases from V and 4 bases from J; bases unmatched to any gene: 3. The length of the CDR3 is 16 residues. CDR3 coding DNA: TGTGCCAGCAGCTTCGGGACTAGCGGGAGCACCGGGGAGCTGTTTTTT. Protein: CASSFGTSGSTGELFF.

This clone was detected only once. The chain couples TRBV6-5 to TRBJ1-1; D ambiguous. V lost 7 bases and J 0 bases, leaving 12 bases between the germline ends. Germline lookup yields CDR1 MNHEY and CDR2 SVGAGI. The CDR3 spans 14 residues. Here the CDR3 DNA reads TGTGCCAGCACCCTACAACCTATGAACACTGAAGCTTTCTTT. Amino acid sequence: CASTLQPMNTEAFF.